This TCR beta chain was obtained from a study of PD-1 blockade in classical Hodgkin lymphoma. All patients relapsed after autologous stem cell transplantation, and brentuximab vedotin exposure varied. This clone was found a few times. As yet, its antigen is unknown. The table came from immunoSEQ multiplex PCR; TCRdb's copy has only in-frame clones and leaves some out. The top ten clones hold 16% of a sample with more than 35,000 clones, approximately 82% of them seen once. Between the trimmed V and J ends, which lost 0 bases and 0 bases, there was a span of 9 bases. Looked up from germline, CDR1 is MNHEY and CDR2 is SVGAGI. CDR3 length: 15 residues. Study-level findings and limits: Diminished baseline TCR diversity has been reported in newly diagnosed patients relative to healthy donors.

The TCR originated in a human donor with classical Hodgkin lymphoma. The chain joins TRBV6-5 to TRBJ2-7; D is undetermined. The specimen comprised peripheral blood mononuclear cells (PBMCs), sampled before the second cycle of nivolumab. CDR3 region: CASSYSWSSSYEQYF. For the CDR3, the DNA is TGTGCCAGCAGTTACTCCTGGTCCAGCTCCTACGAGCAGTACTTC.